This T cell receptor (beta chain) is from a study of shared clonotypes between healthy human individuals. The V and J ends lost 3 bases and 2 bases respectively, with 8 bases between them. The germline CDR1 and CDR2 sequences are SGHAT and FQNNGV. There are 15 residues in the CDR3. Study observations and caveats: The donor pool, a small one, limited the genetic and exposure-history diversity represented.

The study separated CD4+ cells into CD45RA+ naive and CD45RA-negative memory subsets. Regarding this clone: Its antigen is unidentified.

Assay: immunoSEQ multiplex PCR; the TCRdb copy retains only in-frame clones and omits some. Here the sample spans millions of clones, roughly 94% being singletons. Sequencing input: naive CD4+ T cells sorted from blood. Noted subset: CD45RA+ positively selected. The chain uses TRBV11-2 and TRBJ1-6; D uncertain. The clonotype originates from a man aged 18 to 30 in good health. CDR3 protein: CASSFGVTYNSPLHF. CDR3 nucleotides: TGTGCCAGCAGCTTTGGGGTGACCTATAATTCACCCCTCCACTTT. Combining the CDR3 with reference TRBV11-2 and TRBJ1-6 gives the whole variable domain EAGVAQSPRYKIIEKRQSVAFWCNPISGHATLYWYQQILGQGPKLLIQFQNNGVVDDSQLPKDRFSAERLKGVDSTLKIQPAKLEDSAVYLCASSFGVTYNSPLHFGNGTRLTVT.